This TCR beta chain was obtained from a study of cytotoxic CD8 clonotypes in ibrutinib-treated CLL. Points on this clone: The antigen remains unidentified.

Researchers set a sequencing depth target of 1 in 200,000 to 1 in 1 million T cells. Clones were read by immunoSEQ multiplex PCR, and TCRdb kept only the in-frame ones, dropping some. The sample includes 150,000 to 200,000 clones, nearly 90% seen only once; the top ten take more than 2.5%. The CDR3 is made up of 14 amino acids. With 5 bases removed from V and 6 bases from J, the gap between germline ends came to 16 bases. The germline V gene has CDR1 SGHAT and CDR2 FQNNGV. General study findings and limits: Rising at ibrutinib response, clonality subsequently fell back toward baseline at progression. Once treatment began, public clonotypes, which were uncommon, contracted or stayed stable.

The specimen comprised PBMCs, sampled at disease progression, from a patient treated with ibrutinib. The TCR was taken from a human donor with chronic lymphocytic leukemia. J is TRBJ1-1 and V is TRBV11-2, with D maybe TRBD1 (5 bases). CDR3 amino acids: CASSPTMGLAEAFF. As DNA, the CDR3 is TGTGCCAGCAGCCCAACCATGGGGCTGGCTGAAGCTTTCTTT.